Listed below are T cell receptor beta chains from one sample, sequenced in a study of T-cell reconstitution after alpha-beta-depleted transplantation in children. TCRdb fed the PCR reads into MiXCR, producing one record per CDR3 protein. The sample consists of around 300,000 distinct CDR3 sequences, around 25% of them appearing once. Sequencing used PBMCs, mostly from graft donor cells, obtained 180 days after TCRalphabeta/CD19-depleted stem cell transplant. The receptors were gathered from a male patient between 10 and 17 years old who had a stem cell transplant for acute lymphoblastic leukemia, so the T cells may come from the graft donor. The CDR3 runs from the conserved cysteine through the conserved F or W. The order of the fields is D gene, V gene, J gene, clone size, CDR3 protein, CDR3 DNA. The D gene is left open where the match is weak. Clone sizes are given selectively: once, few, many, or a class where the clone is expanded.

>NA|TRBV5-1|TRBJ1-1|NA
CASSLDGYTEAFF
TGCGCCAGCAGCTTGGACGGATACACTGAAGCTTTCTTT
>TRBD2|TRBV4-1|TRBJ2-1|few
CASSQVGGGRNEQFF
TGCGCCAGCAGCCAAGTGGGCGGCGGGAGGAATGAGCAGTTCTTC
>NA|TRBV5-1|TRBJ1-3|NA
CASSSTGLSGNTIYF
TGCGCCAGCAGCTCCACAGGCCTCTCTGGAAACACCATATATTTT
>NA|TRBV10-3|TRBJ2-2|NA
CAISALNTGELFF
TGTGCCATCAGTGCCTTGAACACCGGGGAGCTGTTTTTT
>NA|TRBV5-1|TRBJ2-1|once
CASSFSDGEQFF
TGCGCCAGCAGCTTTTCCGACGGGGAGCAGTTCTTC
>TRBD2|TRBV6-2/TRBV6-3|TRBJ2-1|few
CASSLLRTSGGSYNEQFF
TGTGCCAGCAGTTTGTTACGGACTAGCGGAGGCTCCTACAATGAGCAGTTCTTC
>TRBD2|TRBV29-1|TRBJ2-3|NA
CSVWTSGNTDTQYF
TGCAGCGTTTGGACTAGCGGGAATACAGATACGCAGTATTTT
>NA|TRBV6-1|TRBJ1-5|many
CASSPTLSNQPQHF
TGTGCCAGCAGCCCTACCTTATCGAATCAGCCCCAGCATTTT
>NA|TRBV4-1|TRBJ2-7|NA
CASSQEGLAFPYEQYF
TGCGCCAGCAGCCAAGAAGGTCTAGCTTTTCCCTACGAGCAGTACTTC
>NA|TRBV5-1|TRBJ1-1|NA
CASNLAPNTEAFF
TGCGCCAGCAACTTGGCCCCGAACACTGAAGCTTTCTTT
>NA|TRBV7-6|TRBJ2-7|few
CASSLDAVGRWGHYEQYF
TGTGCCAGCAGCTTAGACGCGGTGGGGAGGTGGGGCCATTACGAGCAGTACTTC
>NA|TRBV27|TRBJ2-2|NA
CASSGQTGSKWTGELFF
TGTGCCAGCAGTGGACAAACAGGGAGTAAATGGACCGGGGAGCTGTTTTTT
>NA|TRBV6-2/TRBV6-3|TRBJ2-3|few
CASSPILLARTQYF
TGTGCCAGCAGTCCCATTCTTCTAGCGAGAACGCAGTATTTT
>NA|TRBV18|TRBJ1-2|few
CASSPPLGNYGYTF
TGTGCCAGCTCACCACCCCTAGGGAACTATGGCTACACCTTC
>NA|TRBV5-1|TRBJ2-1|few
CASSSHFGISRGNEQFF
TGCGCCAGCAGCTCCCACTTCGGGATAAGCCGCGGGAATGAGCAGTTCTTC
>TRBD2|TRBV5-1|TRBJ2-7|NA
CASSGSGSLFYEQYF
TGCGCCAGCAGTGGTAGCGGGAGCCTTTTCTACGAGCAGTACTTC
>NA|TRBV5-1|TRBJ1-2|NA
CAKGPSYGYTF
TGCGCCAAGGGACCGAGTTATGGCTACACCTTC
>TRBD2|TRBV6-1|TRBJ2-5|NA
CASSRCTTSGSQETQYF
TGTGCCAGCAGTCGCTGTACGACTAGCGGATCCCAAGAGACCCAGTACTTC
>TRBD2|TRBV7-3|TRBJ2-1|few
CASSPGGAYNEQFF
TGTGCCAGCAGCCCGGGGGGGGCCTACAATGAGCAGTTCTTC
>TRBD1|TRBV29-1|TRBJ2-2|once
CSVPTGKELFF
TGCAGCGTACCGACAGGGAAGGAGCTGTTTTTT
>TRBD1|TRBV9|TRBJ2-2|NA
CASSVSLGTDTGELFF
TGTGCCAGCAGCGTATCCCTAGGGACAGACACCGGGGAGCTGTTTTTT
>NA|TRBV29-1|TRBJ1-1|few
CSVEDPWGRLNTEAFF
TGCAGCGTTGAAGACCCCTGGGGGAGGTTGAACACTGAAGCTTTCTTT
>NA|TRBV29-1|TRBJ1-3|few
CSVEDLQATLENTIYF
TGCAGCGTTGAAGATCTACAGGCCACTCTGGAAAACACCATATATTTT
>TRBD1|TRBV2|TRBJ2-2|NA
CASDRGLTTGELFF
TGTGCCAGTGACAGGGGGTTAACCACCGGGGAGCTGTTTTTT
>TRBD2|TRBV11-1|TRBJ2-3|few
CASSLGTSGSGLITDTQYF
TGTGCCAGCAGCCTGGGGACTAGCGGGAGCGGCCTAATAACAGATACGCAGTATTTT
>NA|TRBV7-9|TRBJ2-7|NA
CASSLVLGKNYEQYF
TGTGCCAGCAGCTTAGTGCTGGGGAAGAACTACGAGCAGTACTTC
>NA|TRBV12-3/TRBV12-4|TRBJ2-3|NA
CARRYRAAYF
TGTGCCAGGAGATATCGGGCCGCATATTTT
>TRBD1|TRBV20-1|TRBJ1-4|NA
CSARVHRGNEKLFF
TGCAGTGCTAGAGTCCACAGGGGAAACGAAAAACTGTTTTTT
>TRBD2|TRBV14|TRBJ2-1|NA
CASSQEAPLAGSPWLGYNEQFF
TGTGCCAGCAGCCAAGAGGCCCCCCTAGCGGGATCCCCTTGGCTAGGCTACAATGAGCAGTTCTTC
>TRBD2|TRBV9|TRBJ2-1|few
CASSVASLVAGANEQFF
TGTGCCAGCAGCGTAGCGAGTTTGGTAGCGGGAGCCAATGAGCAGTTCTTC
>NA|TRBV12-3/TRBV12-4|TRBJ1-5|NA
CASKAGGNQPQHF
TGTGCCAGCAAGGCAGGAGGCAATCAGCCCCAGCATTTT
>TRBD1|TRBV7-3|TRBJ2-2|NA
CASSRDRGITGELFF
TGTGCCAGCAGCCGGGACAGGGGTATCACCGGGGAGCTGTTTTTT
>NA|TRBV5-2|TRBJ2-2|NA
CASNSWPYKVGLLAGELFF
TGTGCCAGCAACTCTTGGCCATACAAGGTCGGTCTACTGGCCGGGGAGCTGTTTTTT